Below, 28 T cell receptor beta chains from the same sample are listed, as sequenced in a study of blood T cell repertoires in COVID-19. TCRdb's table, derived via immunoSEQ multiplex PCR, lists solely in-frame clones and lacks some. The sample contains roughly 140,000 clones, roughly 86% of which appear only once. Sequenced: peripheral blood. All receptors derive from a human donor in a cohort sampled during active COVID-19.

J is TRBJ1-2 and V is TRBV7-9, with D possibly matching TRBD1 (5 bases). The V end lost 5 bases, the J end lost 5 bases, and 18 bases lay between the germline ends. The CDR3 loop spans 15 amino acids. Germline CDR1 reads SEHNR; CDR2 reads FQNEAQ (reference sequence). CDR3 protein: CASSARGGTLYGYTF. The CDR3 DNA is TGTGCCAGCAGCGCCCGGGGGGGGACGTTGTATGGCTACACCTTC.

This clone was picked up a small number of times. The chain couples TRBV7-2 to TRBJ1-1; 7 bases agree with TRBD1. The J segment lost 7 bases and the V segment lost 5 bases, leaving 7 bases of the junction unmatched. The CDR3 contains 13 residues. CDR1 SGHTA and CDR2 FQGNSA come from the germline V gene. CDR3 protein: CASSPVQGGEAFF. CDR3 DNA sequence: TGTGCCAGCAGCCCCGTTCAGGGGGGTGAAGCTTTCTTT.

The rearrangement uses TRBV5-8 and TRBJ2-2; TRBD1 agrees at 7 bases. There are 15 residues in the CDR3. CDR1 and CDR2 (germline): SGHTS, YDEGEE. J lost 4 bases, V lost 5 bases, and 8 bases had no gene match. In DNA form, the CDR3 reads TGTGCCAGCAGTTACTACCCAGGGGGCACCGGGGAGCTGTTTTTT. This translates into CASSYYPGGTGELFF.

The chain joins TRBV7-2 to TRBJ2-1; D call uncertain. Germline lookup yields CDR1 SGHTA and CDR2 FQGNSA. The V and J ends lost 2 bases and 2 bases respectively, with 7 bases between them. The CDR3 totals 14 residues. In nucleotides, the CDR3 is TGTGCCAGCAGCTTAATACGGGCCTACAATGAGCAGTTCTTC. The encoded protein is CASSLIRAYNEQFF.

The rearrangement links TRBV2 to TRBJ2-3; the D is unclear. Germline V gene lookup returns CDR1 SNHLY and CDR2 FYNNEI. The CDR3 totals 13 residues. The V and J ends lost 6 bases and 1 base respectively, with 8 bases between them. CDR3 protein: CASRVTGTDTQYF. The CDR3, as DNA: TGTGCCAGCAGGGTCACGGGCACAGATACGCAGTATTTT.

This clone was found a few times. This chain links TRBV7-9 with TRBJ2-1; D remains ambiguous. Germline V lookup: CDR1 SEHNR, CDR2 FQNEAQ (reference sequence). CDR3 length equals 13 residues. Trimming took off 3 bases at V and 5 bases at J, with 8 bases between the two ends. The CDR3 bases are TGTGCCAGCAGCTTCCCCGACAACAATGAGCAGTTCTTC. It specifies CASSFPDNNEQFF.

The chain combines TRBV5-1 with TRBJ1-4, with unresolved D. With 2 bases removed from V and 1 base from J, the gap between germline ends came to 15 bases. In germline, CDR1 is SGHRS, CDR2 YFSETQ. This CDR3 contains 17 residues. This CDR3 is CASSLSGLDQTNEKLFF. The DNA for the CDR3 is TGCGCCAGCAGCTTATCAGGCCTGGATCAAACTAATGAAAAACTGTTTTTT.

This clone showed up just a few times. V usage is TRBV9 and J usage is TRBJ2-5; TRBD2 aligns across 7 bases. CDR3 length: 18 amino acids. The J segment lost 2 bases and the V segment lost 0 bases, leaving 13 bases of the junction unmatched. Germline CDR1 and CDR2: SGDLS and YYNGEE. The DNA for the CDR3 is TGTGCCAGCAGCGTAGGGGTTAGAGCGGGGCGTAGTCAAGAGACCCAGTACTTC. This translates into CASSVGVRAGRSQETQYF.

The chain is built from TRBV28 and TRBJ2-7; 8 nucleotides match TRBD2. After removal of 4 bases from V and 2 bases from J, the junction contained 7 bases not matched to a gene. Germline CDR1 is MDHEN and CDR2 is SYDVKM. The CDR3 covers 15 residues. The CDR3 region has the DNA TGTGCCAGCAGTTCTCGTAGCGGGGTCGCCTACGAGCAGTACTTC. Protein sequence: CASSSRSGVAYEQYF.

CDR3 sequence reads: CASSVPGGEPNTEAFF. Written as DNA, the CDR3 is TGTGCCAGTAGTGTACCGGGGGGGGAGCCGAACACTGAAGCTTTCTTT. V gene TRBV19 combines with J gene TRBJ1-1, with TRBD1 as a possible D gene (5 bases). Germline V gene lookup returns CDR1 LNHDA and CDR2 SQIVND (reference sequence). Trimming removed 5 bases at V and 1 base at J, with 17 bases between. The CDR3 is made up of 16 amino acids. The full variable domain, completed using reference TRBV19 and TRBJ1-1, is DGGITQSPKYLFRKEGQNVTLSCEQNLNHDAMYWYRQDPGQGLRLIYYSQIVNDFQKGDIAEGYSVSREKKESFPLTVTSAQKNPTAFYLCASSVPGGEPNTEAFFGQGTRLTVV.

The V and J genes are TRBV20-1 and TRBJ1-2, with 8 bases identical to TRBD1. Germline V gene lookup returns CDR1 DFQATT and CDR2 SNEGSKA (reference sequence). Trimming cost V 3 bases and J 1 base; bases outside gene matches: 10. The CDR3 runs to 16 residues. The CDR3 DNA reads TGCAGTGCTAGTAGGACAGGGCTGATGGGTAACTATGGCTACACCTTC. It translates to CSASRTGLMGNYGYTF.

This clone appeared a single time. V and J are TRBV15 and TRBJ1-1; 9 nucleotides match TRBD1. The CDR3 has 15 residues. CDR1 is LNHNV and CDR2 is YYDKDF in the germline V gene (reference sequence). With 0 bases clipped from V and 1 base from J, the junction kept 0 bases outside the gene matches. CDR3 protein: CATSREGQGNTEAFF. The DNA of the CDR3 is TGTGCCACCAGCAGAGAGGGACAGGGGAACACTGAAGCTTTCTTT.

V and J are TRBV28 and TRBJ2-3, with 9 bases identical to TRBD2. The CDR3 is 13 residues long. Germline lookup yields CDR1 MDHEN and CDR2 SYDVKM. Trimming cost V 11 bases and J 2 bases; bases outside gene matches: 5. CDR3 region: CASAGGHTDTQYF. CDR3 nucleotides: TGTGCCTCGGCGGGGGGGCACACAGATACGCAGTATTTT.

This rearrangement joins TRBV9 to TRBJ2-7; maybe TRBD1 (5 bases). The CDR3 is 16 residues long. The V end was cut by 0 bases, the J end by 7 bases, with 20 bases between. The germline CDR1 and CDR2 sequences are SGDLS and YYNGEE. CDR3 region: CASSVAPTDIGGEQYF. The CDR3 nucleotides are TGTGCCAGCAGCGTAGCCCCTACGGACATCGGCGGAGAGCAGTACTTC.

The rearrangement joins TRBV3-1 (or the pseudogene TRBV3-2) to TRBJ1-5; D is ambiguous. The CDR3 length is 14 residues. V was trimmed by 5 bases and J by 0 bases, leaving 8 bases between them. Looked up from germline, CDR1 is LGHDT and CDR2 is YNNKEL (reference sequence). CDR3 sequence (DNA): TGTGCCAGCAGCTTATCACATAGCAATCAGCCCCAGCATTTT. Amino acid sequence: CASSLSHSNQPQHF.

This clone was observed a handful of times. The chain combines TRBV29-1 with TRBJ1-2; 7 nucleotides agree with TRBD1. Germline V lookup: CDR1 SQVTM, CDR2 ANQGSEA. V was clipped by 8 bases and J by 6 bases; unmatched bases: 12. The CDR3 length is 13 residues. The CDR3 DNA follows: TGCAGCATGCGGGGACAGACCCGCGATGGCTACACCTTC. This codes for CSMRGQTRDGYTF.

J is TRBJ1-2 and V is TRBV29-1, with 10 bases fitting TRBD1. The CDR3 runs 13 residues. Germline V lookup: CDR1 SQVTM, CDR2 ANQGSEA. With 4 bases clipped from V and 6 bases from J, the junction kept 5 bases outside the gene matches. CDR3 loop: CSVVRTGGDGYTF. The CDR3, as DNA: TGCAGCGTTGTAAGGACAGGGGGGGATGGCTACACCTTC. Based on the CDR3 plus reference TRBV29-1 and TRBJ1-2, the full variable domain is SAVISQKPSRDICQRGTSLTIQCQVDSQVTMMFWYRQQPGQSLTLIATANQGSEATYESGFVIDKFPISRPNLTFSTLTVSNMSPEDSSIYLCSVVRTGGDGYTFGSGTRLTVV.

The chain employs TRBV28 and TRBJ1-2, with a tentative D call TRBD1 (5 bases). The germline gives CDR1 MDHEN, CDR2 SYDVKM. Between the trimmed V and J ends, which lost 7 bases and 1 base, there was a span of 16 bases. The CDR3 loop spans 15 amino acids. DNA for the CDR3: TGTGCCAGCATCCATTCGGGGGGGATTAACTATGGCTACACCTTC. Translating gives CASIHSGGINYGYTF.

The rearrangement links TRBV20-1 to TRBJ1-6, with D possibly matching TRBD1 (5 bases). In germline, CDR1 is DFQATT, CDR2 SNEGSKA (reference sequence). The CDR3 has 13 amino acids. Trimming shortened V by 3 bases and J by 10 bases, and 13 bases separated the two germline ends. DNA for the CDR3: TGCAGTGCTAGTTCGAGCAGACAGTCACCCCTCCACTTT. It encodes CSASSSRQSPLHF.

This chain uses TRBV14 with TRBJ2-1; TRBD2 is a possible D gene (5 bases). The CDR3 extends over 16 amino acids. V lost 3 bases to trimming and J lost 0 bases, with 12 bases between them. Looked up from germline, CDR1 is SGHDN and CDR2 is FVKESK. CDR3 loop: CASSQTLGSSYNEQFF. The DNA of the CDR3 is TGTGCCAGCAGCCAGACCCTGGGGAGCTCCTACAATGAGCAGTTCTTC.

The chain carries TRBV6-1 and TRBJ1-2; TRBD1 aligns across 8 bases. CDR3 length equals 16 residues. Germline CDR1 MNHNS, CDR2 SASEGT. The V and J ends lost 4 bases and 5 bases, in that order; junction bases with no gene match: 12. This CDR3 reads CASSGPKRRQGYGYTF. As DNA, the CDR3 is TGTGCCAGCAGTGGACCCAAGAGAAGACAGGGGTATGGCTACACCTTC.

This chain joins TRBV3-1 (or the pseudogene TRBV3-2) and TRBJ1-1, with a weak D call TRBD1 (5 bases). Germline values: CDR1 LGHDT, CDR2 YNNKEL (reference sequence). The CDR3 has 13 amino acids. V shed 2 bases and J shed 3 bases, with 7 bases lying between them. In DNA form, the CDR3 reads TGTGCCAGCAGCCAACAGGGATACACTGAAGCTTTCTTT. It codes for CASSQQGYTEAFF.

The chain combines TRBV28 with TRBJ1-5; a weak D match, TRBD1 (6 bases). The V end lost 4 bases, the J end lost 0 bases, and 13 bases lay between the germline ends. The CDR3 length is 16 residues. Germline lookup yields CDR1 MDHEN and CDR2 SYDVKM. The DNA for the CDR3 is TGTGCCAGCAGTTCCGACAGGCGATATAGCAATCAGCCCCAGCATTTT. As protein: CASSSDRRYSNQPQHF.

This clone has just one count. V usage is TRBV3-1 (or the pseudogene TRBV3-2) and J usage is TRBJ1-2; 8 bases line up with TRBD1. Germline lookup yields CDR1 LGHDT and CDR2 YNNKEL (reference sequence). This CDR3 has 19 amino acids. Trimming cost V 3 bases and J 6 bases; bases outside gene matches: 21. For the CDR3, the DNA is TGTGCCAGCAGCCACACGTCTAGGACAGGGATATTAGTTTGGGATGGCTACACCTTC. Protein: CASSHTSRTGILVWDGYTF.

This chain connects TRBV28 to TRBJ1-5; no clear D gene. Germline assignment: CDR1 MDHEN and CDR2 SYDVKM. Trimming cost V 2 bases and J 6 bases, with 5 bases left between them. The CDR3 is 12 amino acids. The CDR3: CASSLVGQPQHF. In nucleotides, the CDR3 is TGTGCCAGCAGTTTAGTCGGTCAGCCCCAGCATTTT.

The V call is TRBV5-8, the J call TRBJ1-5, with 7 bases aligning to TRBD1. The CDR3 runs to 16 residues. V gave up 0 bases and J gave up 3 bases; unmatched junction bases: 6. Germline V CDR1 and CDR2: SGHTS, YDEGEE. CDR3 in amino acids: CASSLVGTAVNQPQHF. In DNA form, the CDR3 reads TGTGCCAGCAGCTTGGTAGGGACAGCCGTCAATCAGCCCCAGCATTTT.

The chain recombines TRBV7-9 with TRBJ1-4, with 8 bases matching TRBD1. V trimming: 5 bases; J trimming: 10 bases; junction bases outside the gene matches: 9. Germline V gives CDR1 SEHNR, CDR2 FQNEAQ (reference sequence). The CDR3 length is 14 residues. CDR3 nucleotide sequence: TGTGCCAGCAGCCCCGGGCAGGGGGCGGGAAAACTGTTTTTT. Translation gives CASSPGQGAGKLFF. Looking up the rest from reference TRBV7-9 and TRBJ1-4 gives the full variable domain: DTGVSQNPRHKITKRGQNVTFRCDPISEHNRLYWYRQTLGQGPEFLTYFQNEAQLEKSRLLSDRFSAERPKGSFSTLEIQRTEQGDSAMYLCASSPGQGAGKLFFGSGTQLSVL.

Only a few counts were recorded for this clone. The chain combines TRBV4-1 with TRBJ1-5; 8 bases agree with TRBD1. Germline lookup yields CDR1 MGHRA and CDR2 YSYEKL. After removal of 0 bases from V and 6 bases from J, the junction contained 7 bases not matched to a gene. This CDR3 comprises 16 residues. CDR3 in amino acids: CASSQEGTGYGQPQHF. DNA for the CDR3: TGCGCCAGCAGCCAAGAAGGGACAGGTTATGGTCAGCCCCAGCATTTT.